A selection of T cell receptor beta chains follows, all from one sample in a study of blood T cell repertoires in COVID-19. The table came from immunoSEQ multiplex PCR; TCRdb's copy has only in-frame clones and leaves some out. The top ten clones hold around 2.8% of a sample with 270,000 or so clones, 75% to 95% of them seen once. The material sequenced was PBMCs or T cells enriched from blood (not recorded which). All receptors come from a man aged 35-49 years who had been exposed to COVID-19. The CDR3 runs from the conserved cysteine through the conserved F or W. D genes are given only for firm matches. Clone size is shown for a subset of rows, as once, few, many or a class of expanded clone.

cdr3_nt cdr3_aa clone_size v_call cdr3_length d_call j_call
TGTGCCAGCAGCACAGACTTGGACACCCCCTATGGCTACACCTTC CASSTDLDTPYGYTF . TRBV6-5 15 . TRBJ1-2
TGTGCCAGTAGTAAGACTAGCGGGAGTTACAATGAGCAGTTCTTC CASSKTSGSYNEQFF . TRBV19 15 TRBD2 TRBJ2-1
TGCAGCGTTCAAGGGGGCGCCGGAGGGCCCAGCAATGAGCAGTTCTTC CSVQGGAGGPSNEQFF few TRBV29-1 16 . TRBJ2-1
TGTGCCAGCAGTTACTTGGACAGGGATGGGGAGCAGTACTTC CASSYLDRDGEQYF . TRBV6-6 14 TRBD1 TRBJ2-7
TGTGCCAGCAGTTCCCTTGGCGGAGGTGGAGATACGCAGTATTTT CASSSLGGGGDTQYF once TRBV28 15 . TRBJ2-3
TGTGCCAGCAGCCCCCTGGGTAGCGAAATCGTAGATGAGCAGTTCTTC CASSPLGSEIVDEQFF once TRBV11-2 16 . TRBJ2-1
TGTGCCAGCAGTTCTACTAGCGGGGGTGGTACGCAGTATTTT CASSSTSGGGTQYF . TRBV6-4 14 TRBD2 TRBJ2-3
TGTGCCAGCAGTTACATAGGGGGCAGCTCTGGAAACACCATATATTTT CASSYIGGSSGNTIYF . TRBV6-6 16 TRBD1 TRBJ1-3
TGTGCCAGCAGCTTAGTAGGGGCGAACACTGAAGCTTTCTTT CASSLVGANTEAFF . TRBV7-8 14 . TRBJ1-1
TGTGCCAGCAGTCCTGGTCGGGTTAATGAAAAACTGTTTTTT CASSPGRVNEKLFF . TRBV2 14 . TRBJ1-4
TGTGCCAGCAGCCATACTTCTTCAGTTCTGGCTTTCGGGTCATACAATGAGCAGTTCTTC CASSHTSSVLAFGSYNEQFF . TRBV14 20 . TRBJ2-1
TGCGCCAGCAGCTTGGCGGCACAGCCAACCGGGGAGCTGTTTTTT CASSLAAQPTGELFF . TRBV5-1 15 . TRBJ2-2
TGTGCCAGCAGCTTGGACAGGGGGAGGAGAGGCTACACCTTC CASSLDRGRRGYTF once TRBV5-4 14 TRBD1 TRBJ1-2
TGTGCCAGCGGTCCAGCTAGCTCTGGAAACACCATATATTTT CASGPASSGNTIYF . TRBV5-4 14 . TRBJ1-3
TGTGCCAGCAGCCGGACAGGGGGCTACACAGATACGCAGTATTTT CASSRTGGYTDTQYF . TRBV7-9 15 TRBD1 TRBJ2-3
TGTGCCAGCAGCCAAGGACAGGGATCAAACTATGGCTACACCTTC CASSQGQGSNYGYTF . TRBV14 15 TRBD1 TRBJ1-2
TGTGCCAGCAGAAGACAGGGGGCTGCAGATACGCAGTATTTT CASRRQGAADTQYF . TRBV7-2 14 TRBD1 TRBJ2-3
TGTGCCACCAGTGATTCCGACCGCCGGGACTCCCTGGGGGATACGCAGTATTTT CATSDSDRRDSLGDTQYF . TRBV24-1 18 . TRBJ2-3